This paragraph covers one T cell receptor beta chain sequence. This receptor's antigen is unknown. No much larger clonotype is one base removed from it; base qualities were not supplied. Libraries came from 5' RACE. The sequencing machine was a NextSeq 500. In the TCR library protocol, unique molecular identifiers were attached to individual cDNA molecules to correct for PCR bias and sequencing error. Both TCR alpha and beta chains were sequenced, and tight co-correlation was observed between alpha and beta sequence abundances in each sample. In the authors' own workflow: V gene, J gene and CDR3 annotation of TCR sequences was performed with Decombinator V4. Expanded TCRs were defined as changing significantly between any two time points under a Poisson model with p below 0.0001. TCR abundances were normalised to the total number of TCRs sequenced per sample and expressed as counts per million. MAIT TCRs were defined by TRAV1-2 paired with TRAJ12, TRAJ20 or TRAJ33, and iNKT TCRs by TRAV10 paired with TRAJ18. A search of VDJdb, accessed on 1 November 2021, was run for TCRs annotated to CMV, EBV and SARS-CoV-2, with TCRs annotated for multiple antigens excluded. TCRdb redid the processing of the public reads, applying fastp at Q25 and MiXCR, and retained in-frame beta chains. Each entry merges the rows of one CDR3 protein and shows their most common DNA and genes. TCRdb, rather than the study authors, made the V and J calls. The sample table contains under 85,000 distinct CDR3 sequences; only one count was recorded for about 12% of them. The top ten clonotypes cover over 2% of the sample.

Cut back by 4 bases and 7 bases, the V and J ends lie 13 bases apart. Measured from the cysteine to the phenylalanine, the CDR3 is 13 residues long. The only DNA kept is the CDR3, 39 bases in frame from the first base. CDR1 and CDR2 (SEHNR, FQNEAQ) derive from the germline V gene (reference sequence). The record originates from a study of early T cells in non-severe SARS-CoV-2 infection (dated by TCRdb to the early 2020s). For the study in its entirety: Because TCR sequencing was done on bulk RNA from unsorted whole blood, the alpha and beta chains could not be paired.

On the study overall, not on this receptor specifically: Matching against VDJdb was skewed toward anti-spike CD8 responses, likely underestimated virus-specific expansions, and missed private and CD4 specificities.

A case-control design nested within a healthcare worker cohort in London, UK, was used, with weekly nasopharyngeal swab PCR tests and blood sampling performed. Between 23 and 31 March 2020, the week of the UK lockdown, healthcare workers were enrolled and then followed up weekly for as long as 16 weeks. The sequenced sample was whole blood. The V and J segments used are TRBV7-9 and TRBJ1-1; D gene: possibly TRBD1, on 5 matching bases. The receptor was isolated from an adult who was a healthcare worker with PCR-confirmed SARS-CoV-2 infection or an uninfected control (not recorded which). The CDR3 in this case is CASSSRQTREAFF. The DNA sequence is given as TGTGCCAGCAGCTCCCGACAGACTCGTGAAGCTTTCTTT.